One TCR beta chain is described in this entry. Its cognate antigen is unknown. The data originate from a study of CD8 T cells in ankylosing spondylitis. Study-wide results and limits: Ankylosing spondylitis blood seemed to carry a telltale TCR beta motif made of under ten highly homologous variants.

TCRdb fed the 5' RACE reads into MiXCR, producing one record per CDR3 protein. This sample carries approximately 150,000 distinct CDR3 sequences, approximately 17% of them seen once, and the ten largest clones take approximately 30%. The CDR3 covers 15 residues. Germline assignment: CDR1 MNHNS and CDR2 SASEGT. J lost 1 base, V lost 7 bases, and 9 bases had no gene match. The sample comprised blood, either unsorted or a sorted T cell fraction (not recorded which). The V gene is TRBV6-1, the J gene TRBJ1-2; 7 positions match TRBD1. This clonotype originated in a male donor with ankylosing spondylitis. Here the CDR3 reads CASTLVSGGNYGYTF. CDR3 DNA sequence: TGTGCCAGCACCCTTGTTTCAGGGGGTAACTATGGCTACACCTTC.